The 32 T cell receptor beta chains listed next were all sequenced from one sample in a study of control samples from healthy donors and cancer patients. Sequencing used immunoSEQ multiplex PCR; TCRdb keeps in-frame clones, though not all of them. The profile covers over 100,000 clones, with more than 90% appearing a single time and less than 7% taken by the ten largest. The specimen was blood. Receptors originate from a man between 18 and 29 years old in good health.

DNA of the CDR3: TGTGCCAGCAGCTTAGTAGGGACAGGGGACACTGAAGCTTTCTTT. Translation gives CASSLVGTGDTEAFF. This chain connects TRBV7-2 to TRBJ1-1, with 10 bases identical to TRBD1. Germline CDR1 reads SGHTA; CDR2 reads FQGNSA. The CDR3 is made up of 15 amino acids. Trimming at V came to 1 base and at J to 3 bases, leaving 2 bases not matched to a gene.

The chain links TRBV6-6 to TRBJ2-5, with unresolved D. The CDR3 is made up of 13 amino acids. V lost 6 bases, J lost 3 bases, and 11 bases lay in between. CDR1 and CDR2 (germline): MNHNY, SVGAGI (reference sequence). Here the CDR3 reads CASRTRAKETQYF. CDR3 nucleotide sequence: TGTGCCAGCAGGACTCGGGCTAAAGAGACCCAGTACTTC.

The V call is TRBV25-1, the J call TRBJ1-4; D is possibly TRBD1 (5 bases). CDR1 and CDR2 from the germline V gene are MGHDK and SYGVNS. Trimming pared 8 bases from V and 7 bases from J, leaving 20 bases between. This CDR3 has 15 amino acids. CDR3 sequence reads: CASGGIGIPGEKLFF. The CDR3 nucleotides are TGTGCCAGCGGGGGGATAGGGATCCCCGGTGAAAAACTGTTTTTT.

DNA of the CDR3: TGCGCCAGCAGCTTGGACCGACAGGGGAGCTCGTTCTCCTCTGGAAACACCATATATTTT. Residues: CASSLDRQGSSFSSGNTIYF. V and J are TRBV5-1 and TRBJ1-3; 8 bases are a match to TRBD1. CDR3 length: 20 residues. V trimming: 0 bases; J trimming: 0 bases; junction bases outside the gene matches: 14. Germline V lookup: CDR1 SGHRS, CDR2 YFSETQ. The full variable domain, in which reference TRBV5-1 and TRBJ1-3 provide the parts outside the CDR3, is KAGVTQTPRYLIKTRGQQVTLSCSPISGHRSVSWYQQTPGQGLQFLFEYFSETQRNKGNFPGRFSGRQFSNSRSEMNVSTLELGDSALYLCASSLDRQGSSFSSGNTIYFGEGSWLTVV.

The chain links TRBV3-1 (or the pseudogene TRBV3-2) to TRBJ2-1, with TRBD2 as a possible D gene (5 bases). Trimming removed 6 bases at V and 8 bases at J, with 8 bases between. The CDR3 length is 11 residues. CDR1 is LGHDT and CDR2 is YNNKEL in the germline V gene (reference sequence). The CDR3, as DNA: TGTGCCAGCAGGGGAGCCTATGAGCAGTTCTTC. This gives the protein CASRGAYEQFF.

The chain couples TRBV7-9 to TRBJ1-2, with D uncertain. From germline, CDR1 is SEHNR and CDR2 FQNEAQ (reference sequence). The V end lost 3 bases, the J end lost 4 bases, and 18 bases lay between the germline ends. The length of the CDR3 is 16 residues. CDR3 sequence: CASSLGGRTTPYGYTF. DNA for the CDR3: TGTGCCAGCAGCTTGGGCGGCCGAACAACTCCCTATGGCTACACCTTC.

The V and J genes are TRBV29-1 and TRBJ1-2; 7 positions agree with TRBD1. Germline loops: CDR1 SQVTM, CDR2 ANQGSEA. Germline trimming cut 6 bases from V and 4 bases from J; bases unmatched to any gene: 5. The CDR3 has 12 residues. This chain's CDR3 is CSVYTGVYGYTF. CDR3 nucleotides: TGCAGCGTCTATACAGGGGTCTATGGCTACACCTTC. The full variable domain, rest sourced from reference TRBV29-1 and TRBJ1-2, is SAVISQKPSRDICQRGTSLTIQCQVDSQVTMMFWYRQQPGQSLTLIATANQGSEATYESGFVIDKFPISRPNLTFSTLTVSNMSPEDSSIYLCSVYTGVYGYTFGSGTRLTVV.

The V gene is TRBV7-3, the J gene TRBJ2-7, with no clear D. This CDR3 spans 13 amino acids. CDR1 and CDR2 (germline): SGHTA, FQGTGA. With 4 bases removed from V and 3 bases from J, the gap between germline ends came to 10 bases. CDR3 nucleotides: TGTGCCAGCAGCTCCGGAAGGGACTACGAGCAGTACTTC. Translated, it gives CASSSGRDYEQYF.

The chain has TRBV6-5 and TRBJ2-3; D is unclear. CDR1 is MNHEY and CDR2 is SVGAGI in the germline V gene. The V gene lost 4 bases and the J gene lost 0 bases, with 11 bases spanning the gap. This CDR3 contains 15 residues. The CDR3 nucleotides are TGTGCCAGCAGTTGGAGCGTCGCTAGCACAGATACGCAGTATTTT. The encoded protein is CASSWSVASTDTQYF.

This chain joins TRBV25-1 and TRBJ1-2, with D maybe TRBD1 (5 bases). V gave up 3 bases and J gave up 4 bases, with 9 bases separating them. Germline loops: CDR1 MGHDK, CDR2 SYGVNS. This CDR3 contains 13 residues. CDR3 coding DNA: TGTGCCAGCAGTGAGGGGGAGATCTATGGCTACACCTTC. This gives the protein CASSEGEIYGYTF.

This chain connects TRBV2 to TRBJ1-2, with D perhaps matching TRBD1 (6 bases). Per germline, CDR1 SNHLY and CDR2 FYNNEI. The CDR3 has 15 amino acids. V lost 4 bases, J lost 3 bases, and 15 bases lay in between. As DNA, the CDR3 is TGTGCCAGCAGTGTCACAGGGCGGGTGGACTATGGCTACACCTTC. Protein sequence: CASSVTGRVDYGYTF.

The chain combines TRBV12-3 or TRBV12-4 with TRBJ2-2, with D perhaps matching TRBD1 (5 bases). V lost 3 bases and J 6 bases, leaving 8 bases between the germline ends. The CDR3 runs 13 residues. The CDR3 protein is CASSFMGPGELFF. The CDR3 DNA reads TGTGCCAGCAGTTTCATGGGGCCCGGGGAGCTGTTTTTT.

The chain uses TRBV18 and TRBJ1-5; D is uncertain. The ends were cut back, 6 bases at V and 0 bases at J, with 6 bases in the middle. The CDR3 loop spans 13 amino acids. Germline CDR1 KGHSH, CDR2 LQKENI. Written as DNA, the CDR3 is TGTGCCAGCTCCGGTTATAGCAATCAGCCCCAGCATTTT. Translating it yields CASSGYSNQPQHF.

The J gene is TRBJ1-2, the V gene TRBV14, with 8 bases identical to TRBD1. Germline CDR1 is SGHDN and CDR2 is FVKESK. The CDR3 spans 16 residues. V gave up 1 base and J gave up 4 bases; unmatched junction bases: 8. CDR3 in DNA: TGTGCCAGCAGCCAAGTGGGATTAGGACAGGGCTATGGCTACACCTTC. This sequence encodes CASSQVGLGQGYGYTF.

V is TRBV5-5 and J is TRBJ2-4; maybe TRBD2 (6 bases). Germline CDR1 reads SGHKS; CDR2 reads YYEKEE (reference sequence). The V and J ends lost 2 bases and 9 bases respectively, with 15 bases between them. The CDR3 totals 14 residues. CDR3 nucleotides: TGTGCCAGCAGCTTATCCGGGACTCTCCCCATTCAGTACTTC. This codes for CASSLSGTLPIQYF.

This sequence joins TRBV19 and TRBJ2-1, with a possible D match to TRBD2 (6 bases). Trimming cost V 4 bases and J 8 bases, with 12 bases left between them. Looked up from germline, CDR1 is LNHDA and CDR2 is SQIVND (reference sequence). This CDR3 has 13 residues. This chain's CDR3 is CASSRDGGHEQFF. The CDR3 DNA reads as TGTGCCAGTAGTAGGGACGGGGGTCATGAGCAGTTCTTC.

V and J are TRBV2 and TRBJ2-7; the match to TRBD1 covers 11 bases. Germline lookup yields CDR1 SNHLY and CDR2 FYNNEI. The CDR3 contains 14 residues. Trimming cost V 7 bases and J 6 bases; bases outside gene matches: 8. The CDR3 loop is CASTPWTGGREQYF. The CDR3 nucleotides read TGTGCCAGCACCCCCTGGACAGGGGGCCGCGAGCAGTACTTC.

V is TRBV11-1 and J is TRBJ2-7, with unresolved D. The CDR3 is 14 amino acids. Deletions cut 1 base from V and 0 bases from J, with 7 bases between. Germline V gene data show CDR1 as SGHAT and CDR2 as FQDESV (reference sequence). The CDR3, as DNA: TGTGCCAGCAGCTTAGGCCAGAGCTCCTACGAGCAGTACTTC. Its protein is CASSLGQSSYEQYF.

This chain joins TRBV5-5 and TRBJ2-2; no clear D gene. This CDR3 comprises 16 residues. Per the germline V gene, CDR1 is SGHKS and CDR2 is YYEKEE (reference sequence). The V gene lost 7 bases and the J gene lost 8 bases, with 24 bases spanning the gap. CDR3 bases: TGTGCCAGCTCCCCGGACGCCGGCCTATATCTGGGGGAGCTGTTTTTT. It codes for CASSPDAGLYLGELFF.

The chain uses TRBV5-1 and TRBJ2-7; the D is unclear. Per the germline V gene, CDR1 is SGHRS and CDR2 is YFSETQ. This CDR3 region has 13 residues. Trimming took 0 bases from V and 7 from J, leaving 11 bases between them. CDR3 loop: CASSLVSSREQYF. The CDR3 bases are TGCGCCAGCAGCTTGGTGTCGTCGCGGGAGCAGTACTTC.

This clone was seen once. This chain joins TRBV27 and TRBJ2-1; TRBD2 matches at 9 bases. The germline CDR1 and CDR2 sequences are MNHEY and SMNVEV (reference sequence). V trimming: 1 base; J trimming: 1 base; junction bases outside the gene matches: 14. This CDR3 is built from 20 residues. CDR3 nucleotide sequence: TGTGCCAGCAGTTTATTTGCTCTAGCGGGGACAGAGGGTTCCTACAATGAGCAGTTCTTC. Translated: CASSLFALAGTEGSYNEQFF.

V and J are TRBV27 and TRBJ2-3; a weak D match, TRBD2 (5 bases). The CDR3 contains 16 residues. Germline V gene lookup returns CDR1 MNHEY and CDR2 SMNVEV (reference sequence). The V gene lost 2 bases and the J gene lost 6 bases, with 18 bases spanning the gap. The DNA for the CDR3 is TGTGCCAGCAGTTTAACTAGTAATCGGTTCATGGATACGCAGTATTTT. This sequence encodes CASSLTSNRFMDTQYF.

The V gene is TRBV19, the J gene TRBJ2-7, with D tentatively TRBD2 (5 bases). CDR3 length equals 15 residues. Germline CDR1 reads LNHDA; CDR2 reads SQIVND (reference sequence). V lost 0 bases and J lost 0, with 9 bases in between. The CDR3 sequence: CASSIEAAISYEQYF. In DNA, the CDR3 is TGTGCCAGTAGTATAGAAGCGGCAATCTCCTACGAGCAGTACTTC. Drawing the rest from reference TRBV19 and TRBJ2-7, the complete variable domain is DGGITQSPKYLFRKEGQNVTLSCEQNLNHDAMYWYRQDPGQGLRLIYYSQIVNDFQKGDIAEGYSVSREKKESFPLTVTSAQKNPTAFYLCASSIEAAISYEQYFGPGTRLTVT.

The chain recombines TRBV4-1 with TRBJ1-6; D is unclear. Germline CDR1 and CDR2: MGHRA and YSYEKL. Trimming left V 2 bases short and J 4 bases short, with 12 bases between. This CDR3 is 16 amino acids long. The CDR3 region is CASSQQATAYNSPLHF. The CDR3 DNA is TGCGCCAGCAGCCAACAGGCCACAGCGTATAATTCACCCCTCCACTTT.

The table lists this clone with a count of one. The rearrangement joins TRBV4-1 to TRBJ2-7, with D possibly matching TRBD1 (5 bases). Trimming cost V 4 bases and J 0 bases, with 16 bases left between them. The CDR3 sequence is 16 residues long. Germline CDR1 MGHRA, CDR2 YSYEKL. CDR3 amino acids: CASSPLFKTDSYEQYF. The CDR3 nucleotides are TGCGCCAGCAGCCCTCTTTTTAAGACAGACTCCTACGAGCAGTACTTC.

This clone was found a few times. The chain is built from TRBV6-5 and TRBJ2-6; D perhaps matches TRBD1 (6 bases). Germline CDR1 and CDR2: MNHEY and SVGAGI. CDR3 length equals 14 residues. V lost 6 bases and J 2 bases, leaving 8 bases between the germline ends. The CDR3 coding sequence is TGTGCCAGCAGACAGGGAACTGGGGCCAACGTCCTGACTTTC. Protein product: CASRQGTGANVLTF.

V usage is TRBV10-3 and J usage is TRBJ2-2, with 8 positions matching TRBD2. CDR1 and CDR2 from the germline V gene are ENHRY and SYGVKD. The junction had 7 bases not matched to a gene; V was cut back by 5 bases and J by 5 bases. This CDR3 is 15 amino acids long. The CDR3 DNA reads as TGTGCCATCAGTACTAGCGGAGCATTGACCGGGGAGCTGTTTTTT. Translating it yields CAISTSGALTGELFF.

For the CDR3, the DNA is TGTGCCAGCAGCATGGGACTGATTAGCTACGAGCAGTACTTC. Amino acid sequence: CASSMGLISYEQYF. The chain is built from TRBV7-2 and TRBJ2-7, with D possibly matching TRBD2 (6 bases). The CDR3 has 14 amino acids. Between the trimmed V and J ends, which lost 5 bases and 3 bases, there was a span of 14 bases. CDR1 is SGHTA and CDR2 is FQGNSA in the germline V gene. Full variable domain (rest looked up from reference TRBV7-2 and TRBJ2-7): GAGVSQSPSNKVTEKGKDVELRCDPISGHTALYWYRQSLGQGLEFLIYFQGNSAPDKSGLPSDRFSAERTGGSVSTLTIQRTQQEDSAVYLCASSMGLISYEQYFGPGTRLTVT.

The J gene is TRBJ1-4, the V gene TRBV5-1; D is unresolved. The CDR3 contains 14 residues. Trimming left V 0 bases short and J 5 bases short, with 8 bases between. CDR1 is SGHRS, CDR2 YFSETQ, per germline. The CDR3 sequence: CASSLEIQNEKLFF. The CDR3 bases are TGCGCCAGCAGCTTGGAGATCCAGAATGAAAAACTGTTTTTT.

The chain joins TRBV21-1 to TRBJ2-7; the table assigns TRBD1, which was not confirmed against the DNA. TRBV21-1 is recorded as a pseudogene. The CDR3 contains 18 residues. DNA for the CDR3: TGTGCCAGCAGCTCCAGAGCCGGGACAGGGGACAGCTCCTACGAGCAGTACTTC. Translating it yields CASSSRAGTGDSSYEQYF.

The chain is built from TRBV6-6 and TRBJ1-1; D not resolved. Germline CDR1 reads MNHNY; CDR2 reads SVGAGI (reference sequence). The CDR3 runs 11 residues. V was pared by 8 bases and J by 8 bases, with 12 bases between. The CDR3 region has the DNA TGTGCCAGCTGGGGAGCAGGAGAAGCTTTCTTT. Protein product: CASWGAGEAFF.

The chain joins TRBV7-2 to TRBJ2-2; no definite D call. Per germline, CDR1 SGHTA and CDR2 FQGNSA. V lost 5 bases and J lost 4, with 8 bases in between. There are 13 residues in the CDR3. CDR3 in DNA: TGTGCCAGCAGCCCACCCATCACCGGGGAGCTGTTTTTT. Its translation is CASSPPITGELFF.